Shown below are 12 T cell receptor beta chains from a single sample sequenced in a study of blood T cell repertoires in COVID-19. The repertoire was sequenced with immunoSEQ multiplex PCR; TCRdb's copy has only in-frame clones and lacks some. The profile covers around 180,000 clones, with roughly 76% appearing a single time and more than 10% taken by the ten largest. Sequencing used peripheral blood. The receptors were sampled from a woman at least 80 years old with COVID-19, enrolled during active disease.

The chain employs TRBV4-1 and TRBJ2-3; TRBD1 is a possible D gene (7 bases). V lost 0 bases, J lost 1 base, and 20 bases lay in between. The CDR3 totals 19 residues. Germline CDR1 reads MGHRA; CDR2 reads YSYEKL. CDR3 amino acids: CASSQDRRGRRYGTDTQYF. The CDR3 region has the DNA TGCGCCAGCAGCCAAGATCGGAGGGGGCGCCGGTACGGCACAGATACGCAGTATTTT.

This chain uses TRBV5-1 with TRBJ2-2; 8 bases agree with TRBD2. The CDR3 is made up of 15 amino acids. The germline V gene has CDR1 SGHRS and CDR2 YFSETQ. V trimming: 4 bases; J trimming: 0 bases; junction bases outside the gene matches: 2. CDR3 coding DNA: TGCGCCAGCAGCATTAGCGGGGCGAACACCGGGGAGCTGTTTTTT. This codes for CASSISGANTGELFF.

The chain couples TRBV10-3 to TRBJ1-2; TRBD1 matches at 11 bases. CDR1 is ENHRY, CDR2 SYGVKD, per germline. The CDR3 extends over 15 amino acids. After removal of 5 bases from V and 3 bases from J, the junction contained 5 bases not matched to a gene. Here the CDR3 reads CAISTRTGGDYGYTF. The DNA of the CDR3 is TGTGCCATCAGTACCAGGACAGGGGGCGACTATGGCTACACCTTC.

The V call is TRBV18, the J call TRBJ2-2; 8 bases agree with TRBD1. Germline values: CDR1 KGHSH, CDR2 LQKENI. J gave up 6 bases and V 4 bases, and 13 bases lay outside the gene matches. This CDR3 spans 17 amino acids. The CDR3 DNA reads as TGTGCCAGCTCACAGAACCTCCAGGGGGCAAACGCCGGGGAGCTGTTTTTT. Encoded protein: CASSQNLQGANAGELFF.

The chain employs TRBV2 and TRBJ1-6; TRBD1 matches 10 bases. Looked up from germline, CDR1 is SNHLY and CDR2 is FYNNEI. V lost 3 bases to trimming and J lost 10 bases; unmatched junction nucleotides: 3. This CDR3 has 14 residues. The CDR3 spells CASSETGGKSPLHF. CDR3 DNA sequence: TGTGCCAGCAGTGAGACAGGGGGCAAATCACCCCTCCACTTT.

The J gene is TRBJ2-1, the V gene TRBV28, with a possible D match to TRBD2 (6 bases). The germline gives CDR1 MDHEN, CDR2 SYDVKM. The CDR3 length is 15 residues. Trimming shortened V by 6 bases and J by 3 bases, and 15 bases separated the two germline ends. The CDR3 protein is CASSPGEISYNEQFF. The CDR3 nucleotides read TGTGCCAGCAGCCCGGGGGAGATTAGCTACAATGAGCAGTTCTTC.

This clone occurred a few times. This sequence joins TRBV7-2 and TRBJ1-3, with a weak D call TRBD1 (5 bases). The germline V and J ends were trimmed by 1 base and 2 bases, with 12 bases remaining between them. CDR1 and CDR2 from the germline V gene are SGHTA and FQGNSA. This CDR3 region has 16 residues. The CDR3 DNA follows: TGTGCCAGCAGCTTAGTCGTTCAGGGAACTGGAAACACCATATATTTT. Translated: CASSLVVQGTGNTIYF.

This chain uses TRBV5-1 with TRBJ2-7; TRBD1 agrees at 9 bases. Trimming at V came to 0 bases and at J to 5 bases, leaving 3 bases not matched to a gene. The CDR3 has 14 residues. The germline CDR1 and CDR2 sequences are SGHRS and YFSETQ. The chain's CDR3 is CASSLGQGGDEQYF. The CDR3 nucleotides read TGCGCCAGCAGCTTGGGACAGGGGGGTGACGAGCAGTACTTC.

The chain couples TRBV11-3 to TRBJ2-5, with D possibly TRBD2 on 6 matching bases. The germline V gene has CDR1 SGHNT and CDR2 YENEEA. The V end was cut by 10 bases, the J end by 3 bases, with 18 bases between. The CDR3 is 14 residues long. The CDR3 spells CATHSAPGEETQYF. The CDR3 DNA is TGTGCCACCCACTCGGCCCCGGGAGAAGAGACCCAGTACTTC. The full variable domain, in which reference TRBV11-3 and TRBJ2-5 provide the parts outside the CDR3, is EAGVVQSPRYKIIEKKQPVAFWCNPISGHNTLYWYLQNLGQGPELLIRYENEEAVDDSQLPKDRFSAERLKGVDSTLKIQPAELGDSAVYLCATHSAPGEETQYFGPGTRLLVL.

The chain combines TRBV5-1 with TRBJ2-5; TRBD2 matches at 7 bases. CDR3 length: 13 amino acids. Trimming at V came to 3 bases and at J to 5 bases, leaving 4 bases not matched to a gene. CDR1 and CDR2 (germline): SGHRS, YFSETQ. CDR3 protein: CASSWSGTETQYF. The CDR3 region has the DNA TGCGCCAGCAGCTGGAGCGGGACGGAGACCCAGTACTTC.

The V call is TRBV11-2, the J call TRBJ2-5; the match to TRBD2 covers 8 bases. Germline CDR1 is SGHAT and CDR2 is FQNNGV. Trimming at V came to 5 bases and at J to 4 bases, leaving 15 bases not matched to a gene. CDR3 size: 17 residues. The CDR3 protein is CASSLRLVAGGTETQYF. As DNA, the CDR3 is TGTGCCAGCAGCCTACGACTCGTGGCGGGGGGTACAGAGACCCAGTACTTC.

This clone has more than one count but fewer than ten. The rearrangement links TRBV30 to TRBJ1-1, with 8 bases aligning to TRBD1. CDR1 is GTSNPN, CDR2 SVGIG, per germline (reference sequence). The CDR3 length is 14 residues. Trimming at V came to 2 bases and at J to 11 bases, leaving 13 bases not matched to a gene. CDR3 protein: CAWSPRTGRGLAFF. CDR3 nucleotides: TGTGCCTGGAGTCCTCGGACAGGGCGAGGTTTGGCTTTCTTT.